This T cell receptor (beta chain) was identified in a study of STAT3 mutations in large granular lymphocyte leukemia. Study conclusions and caveats: In about 30% of the 18 patients, new TCR clonotypes emerged after therapy. In T-cell large granular lymphocyte leukemia, about half of patients showed multiple immunodominant subclonotypes.

With respect to this clone: Its specificity is not known.

Sequencing used immunoSEQ multiplex PCR; TCRdb keeps in-frame clones, though not all of them. The table shows approximately 4,000 clones, with around 50% occurring only once. The CDR3 has 15 residues. Germline CDR1 is SGHKS and CDR2 is YYEKEE (reference sequence). Trimming cost V 4 bases and J 3 bases, with 14 bases left between them. The receptor was isolated from a male patient between 50 and 60 years old with T-cell large granular lymphocyte leukemia. Some clones in this sample may be carry-over from other donors' samples. This chain joins TRBV5-5 and TRBJ1-5; D is undetermined. Sequenced material: peripheral blood mononuclear cells. The CDR3 DNA reads TGTGCCAGCAGCCGGTTCGGGGAAGACAATCAGCCCCAGCATTTT. Translating it yields CASSRFGEDNQPQHF. Full variable domain (rest looked up from reference TRBV5-5 and TRBJ1-5): DAGVTQSPTHLIKTRGQQVTLRCSPISGHKSVSWYQQVLGQGPQFIFQYYEKEERGRGNFPDRFSARQFPNYSSELNVNALLLGDSALYLCASSRFGEDNQPQHFGDGTRLSIL.